One sample yielded the 27 T cell receptor beta chains listed below, sequenced in a study of control samples from healthy donors and cancer patients. Here immunoSEQ multiplex PCR was the method, and the copy in TCRdb shows in-frame clones only, minus some. The sample yields about 86,000 clones, around 94% seen once. Source material: blood. All receptors come from a woman younger than 35 in good health.

The V gene is TRBV6-5, the J gene TRBJ2-1; D is perhaps TRBD2 (5 bases). The CDR3 covers 15 residues. The V end lost 6 bases, the J end lost 6 bases, and 18 bases lay between the germline ends. CDR1 MNHEY and CDR2 SVGAGI come from the germline V gene. CDR3 sequence reads: CASRTTKLVANEQFF. The CDR3 DNA sequence: TGTGCCAGCAGAACAACAAAACTAGTGGCCAATGAGCAGTTCTTC.

The chain has TRBV5-4 and TRBJ1-5, with a weak D call TRBD1 (6 bases). V was pared by 4 bases and J by 4 bases, with 12 bases between. Germline CDR1 SGHNT, CDR2 YYREEE (reference sequence). The CDR3 is made up of 14 amino acids. The CDR3 nucleotides read TGTGCCAGCAGCCCGGGGGGCACTAATCAGCCCCAGCATTTT. Encoded protein: CASSPGGTNQPQHF. The full variable domain, rest sourced from reference TRBV5-4 and TRBJ1-5, is ETGVTQSPTHLIKTRGQQVTLRCSSQSGHNTVSWYQQALGQGPQFIFQYYREEENGRGNFPPRFSGLQFPNYSSELNVNALELDDSALYLCASSPGGTNQPQHFGDGTRLSIL.

This sequence joins TRBV24-1 and TRBJ1-2; 7 nucleotides align to TRBD1. In germline, CDR1 is KGHDR, CDR2 SFDVKD. The J segment lost 7 bases and the V segment lost 3 bases, leaving 7 bases of the junction unmatched. The CDR3 runs 14 residues. Here the CDR3 reads CATSDLQGSRGYTF. The CDR3 nucleotides read TGTGCCACCAGTGATCTACAGGGGTCTCGTGGCTACACCTTC.

V and J are TRBV28 and TRBJ2-7; possible D gene TRBD2, 5 bases. V gave up 6 bases and J gave up 4 bases, with 13 bases separating them. This CDR3 is built from 13 residues. CDR1 is MDHEN and CDR2 is SYDVKM in the germline V gene. This CDR3 is CASRRPLVYEQYF. The CDR3 bases are TGTGCCAGCAGGCGACCACTAGTTTACGAGCAGTACTTC.

This clone showed up just once. The chain is built from TRBV7-2 and TRBJ2-1; tentatively, D is TRBD1 or TRBD2 (5 bases each). The CDR3 has 16 amino acids. Trimming took 4 bases from V and 2 from J, leaving 15 bases between them. Germline lookup yields CDR1 SGHTA and CDR2 FQGNSA. The CDR3 loop reads CASSSPGSLAYNEQFF. The CDR3 coding sequence is TGTGCCAGCAGCTCTCCAGGGAGTCTCGCCTACAATGAGCAGTTCTTC. The variable domain in full, completed from reference TRBV7-2 and TRBJ2-1, reads GAGVSQSPSNKVTEKGKDVELRCDPISGHTALYWYRQSLGQGLEFLIYFQGNSAPDKSGLPSDRFSAERTGGSVSTLTIQRTQQEDSAVYLCASSSPGSLAYNEQFFGPGTRLTVL.

The DNA for the CDR3 is TGTGCCAGCAGTGAGCAGGGGGGAGCTTTCTTT. This encodes CASSEQGGAFF. The chain has TRBV2 and TRBJ1-1; TRBD1 matches at 7 bases. The germline CDR1 and CDR2 sequences are SNHLY and FYNNEI. Unmatched junction bases numbered 2, after V lost 3 bases and J lost 10 bases. The CDR3 runs to 11 residues.

The genes are TRBV28 and TRBJ1-1; a weak D match, TRBD1 (5 bases). Trimming cost V 5 bases and J 10 bases, with 26 bases left between them. The germline V gene has CDR1 MDHEN and CDR2 SYDVKM. This CDR3 spans 16 amino acids. In DNA, the CDR3 is TGTGCCAGCAGTATTCCCACGGGAGACACAACCGGGACAGCTTTCTTT. This translates into CASSIPTGDTTGTAFF.

This chain uses TRBV19 with TRBJ1-4; 10 bases align to TRBD1. Germline values: CDR1 LNHDA, CDR2 SQIVND (reference sequence). V shed 5 bases and J 8 bases; nucleotides not matched to a gene: 8. CDR3 length: 15 amino acids. CDR3 DNA: TGTGCCAGTAGTCCCCGGGACAGGGGAGGGGAAAAACTGTTTTTT. Its translation: CASSPRDRGGEKLFF. The variable domain in full, completed from reference TRBV19 and TRBJ1-4, reads DGGITQSPKYLFRKEGQNVTLSCEQNLNHDAMYWYRQDPGQGLRLIYYSQIVNDFQKGDIAEGYSVSREKKESFPLTVTSAQKNPTAFYLCASSPRDRGGEKLFFGSGTQLSVL.

This chain joins TRBV3-1 (or the pseudogene TRBV3-2) and TRBJ2-2; 8 bases agree with TRBD2. V lost 6 bases, J lost 2 bases, and 2 bases stayed unmatched. The germline V gene encodes CDR1 LGHDT and CDR2 YNNKEL (reference sequence). This CDR3 spans 14 amino acids. The CDR3 loop is CASRVAGNTGELFF. DNA of the CDR3: TGTGCCAGCAGAGTAGCGGGAAACACCGGGGAGCTGTTTTTT.

The rearrangement joins TRBV3-1 (or the pseudogene TRBV3-2) to TRBJ1-5; 7 bases agree with TRBD1. The CDR3 has 15 amino acids. J lost 0 bases, V lost 5 bases, and 4 bases had no gene match. CDR1 LGHDT and CDR2 YNNKEL come from the germline V gene (reference sequence). The CDR3 loop is CASSLGQNSNQPQHF. The CDR3 nucleotides are TGTGCCAGCAGCTTGGGACAGAATAGCAATCAGCCCCAGCATTTT.

The chain carries TRBV19 and TRBJ2-7; no clear D gene. Per germline, CDR1 LNHDA and CDR2 SQIVND (reference sequence). The CDR3 runs 12 residues. The germline V and J ends were trimmed by 5 bases and 3 bases, with 8 bases remaining between them. This CDR3 reads CASSYGNYEQYF. In nucleotides, the CDR3 is TGTGCCAGTAGTTATGGGAACTACGAGCAGTACTTC.

The rearrangement uses TRBV7-9 and TRBJ1-6; D unresolved. Deletions cut 1 base from V and 9 bases from J, with 4 bases between. The V gene's germline CDR1 is SEHNR and CDR2 FQNEAQ (reference sequence). This CDR3 comprises 12 residues. The CDR3 sequence: CASSLDSSPLHF. The DNA for the CDR3 is TGTGCCAGCAGCTTAGATTCTTCACCCCTCCACTTT.

The sample holds one count of this clone. The chain uses TRBV28 and TRBJ2-2; 7 nucleotides agree with TRBD1. V gave up 7 bases and J gave up 2 bases; unmatched junction bases: 7. The CDR3 covers 15 residues. CDR1 MDHEN and CDR2 SYDVKM come from the germline V gene. CDR3 DNA sequence: TGTGCCAGCACGACAGGGTCCCTTAACACCGGGGAGCTGTTTTTT. Translated, it gives CASTTGSLNTGELFF.

The chain recombines TRBV28 with TRBJ2-2; 8 bases fit TRBD2. The CDR3 is 15 amino acids. With 2 bases clipped from V and 5 bases from J, the junction kept 4 bases outside the gene matches. Per the germline V gene, CDR1 is MDHEN and CDR2 is SYDVKM. DNA for the CDR3: TGTGCCAGCAGTTTACGTCCGGGAGGGACCGGGGAGCTGTTTTTT. Translated, it gives CASSLRPGGTGELFF.

This rearrangement joins TRBV5-5 to TRBJ2-7; TRBD1 aligns across 9 bases. CDR1 is SGHKS, CDR2 YYEKEE, per germline (reference sequence). The CDR3 has 14 residues. After removal of 3 bases from V and 3 bases from J, the junction contained 4 bases not matched to a gene. As DNA, the CDR3 is TGTGCCAGCAGCTCACCGGGACAGGGCTACGAGCAGTACTTC. Its translation is CASSSPGQGYEQYF.

This chain joins TRBV6-6 and TRBJ2-6; D unresolved. V was shortened by 2 bases and J by 0 bases, with 5 bases between the two germline ends. Germline values: CDR1 MNHNY, CDR2 SVGAGI (reference sequence). The CDR3 runs 15 residues. The CDR3 spells CASSYGYSGANVLTF. The CDR3 region has the DNA TGTGCCAGCAGTTACGGGTACTCTGGGGCCAACGTCCTGACTTTC.

V and J are TRBV5-1 and TRBJ1-6; D remains ambiguous. Deletions cut 4 bases from V and 8 bases from J, with 16 bases between. There are 15 residues in the CDR3. The germline V gene has CDR1 SGHRS and CDR2 YFSETQ. In DNA form, the CDR3 reads TGCGCCAGCAGCACTATAAGCGGACCCGATTCACCCCTCCACTTT. Translation gives CASSTISGPDSPLHF.

The CDR3 coding sequence is TGTGCCAGCAGTGACACCCAACACTACGAGCAGTACTTC. It yields the protein CASSDTQHYEQYF. The chain joins TRBV6-1 to TRBJ2-7, with no clear D. V was pared by 3 bases and J by 3 bases, with 9 bases between. CDR1 is MNHNS and CDR2 is SASEGT in the germline V gene. The CDR3 length is 13 residues.

In its sample, this clone was seen once. The chain uses TRBV9 and TRBJ2-5; D may be TRBD1 or TRBD2 (6 bases each). The CDR3 spans 14 residues. Germline lookup yields CDR1 SGDLS and CDR2 YYNGEE. Trimming shortened V by 0 bases and J by 5 bases, and 11 bases separated the two germline ends. Here the CDR3 DNA reads TGTGCCAGCAGCGTAGGTCGGGGGCCTGAGACCCAGTACTTC. This sequence encodes CASSVGRGPETQYF.

The chain has TRBV28 and TRBJ2-1, with D uncertain. This CDR3 contains 15 residues. The ends were cut back, 1 base at V and 4 bases at J, with 11 bases in the middle. From germline, CDR1 is MDHEN and CDR2 SYDVKM. DNA of the CDR3: TGTGCCAGCAGTTTATTAGATGGGATATACAATGAGCAGTTCTTC. Its protein product is CASSLLDGIYNEQFF.

This clone was counted a single time. The chain employs TRBV5-4 and TRBJ2-1; no definite D call. CDR1 SGHNT and CDR2 YYREEE come from the germline V gene (reference sequence). V gave up 0 bases and J gave up 7 bases, with 8 bases separating them. This CDR3 has 13 amino acids. CDR3 nucleotides: TGTGCCAGCAGCTTGGGGGGAAGGAATGAGCAGTTCTTC. Amino acid sequence: CASSLGGRNEQFF.

This clone was detected once. The chain carries TRBV15 and TRBJ1-4; D perhaps matches TRBD1 (5 bases). Trimming cost V 1 base and J 10 bases, with 7 bases left between them. The CDR3 consists of 12 residues. CDR1 LNHNV and CDR2 YYDKDF come from the germline V gene (reference sequence). CDR3 nucleotide sequence: TGTGCCACCAGCAGAGGTGACAGAAAACTGTTTTTT. Encoded protein: CATSRGDRKLFF. Variable domain in full (rest from reference TRBV15 and TRBJ1-4): DAMVIQNPRYQVTQFGKPVTLSCSQTLNHNVMYWYQQKSSQAPKLLFHYYDKDFNNEADTPDNFQSRRPNTSFCFLDIRSPGLGDTAMYLCATSRGDRKLFFGSGTQLSVL.

The genes are TRBV4-1 and TRBJ2-3; no reliable D call. The CDR3 is 12 residues long. Trimming stripped 4 bases from V and 6 bases from J, with 8 bases between. CDR1 is MGHRA, CDR2 YSYEKL, per germline. The CDR3 spells CASSLIGDTQYF. Written as DNA, the CDR3 is TGCGCCAGCAGCCTGATTGGGGATACGCAGTATTTT.

The rearrangement joins TRBV28 to TRBJ2-3; 9 bases are a match to TRBD2. Germline CDR1 reads MDHEN; CDR2 reads SYDVKM. The CDR3 is 16 amino acids. The V gene end was trimmed by 3 bases and the J gene end by 4 bases; junction bases not matched to a gene: 8. The CDR3 coding sequence is TGTGCCAGCAGTTTTCGCTTAGCGGGAGTTCCAGATACGCAGTATTTT. Translation: CASSFRLAGVPDTQYF.

V is TRBV7-9 and J is TRBJ2-1; D uncertain. CDR3 length: 14 residues. The germline V and J ends were trimmed by 1 base and 10 bases, with 14 bases remaining between them. The germline gives CDR1 SEHNR, CDR2 FQNEAQ (reference sequence). CDR3 DNA sequence: TGTGCCAGCAGCTTAGTATGGGTTGACGGGGAGCAGTTCTTC. Its translation is CASSLVWVDGEQFF.

The chain couples TRBV7-8 to TRBJ1-2, with 7 bases fitting TRBD1. Losses at the gene ends were 1 base for V and 8 bases for J; bases not matched to a gene: 4. CDR1 and CDR2 from the germline V gene are SGHVS and FQNEAQ. The CDR3 extends over 13 amino acids. CDR3 in DNA: TGTGCCAGCAGCTTAGTGGGGACAGCGGGCTACACCTTC. Translation gives CASSLVGTAGYTF.

This clone has only one observation. The V gene is TRBV6-5, the J gene TRBJ2-7; 8 bases are shared with TRBD1. The CDR3 is 15 residues long. The V segment lost 5 bases and the J segment 2 bases; nucleotides outside the gene matches: 8. CDR1 is MNHEY and CDR2 is SVGAGI in the germline V gene. The CDR3 nucleotides are TGTGCCAGCAGTCGACAAGACAGGGGCCCCTACGAGCAGTACTTC. Translating gives CASSRQDRGPYEQYF.